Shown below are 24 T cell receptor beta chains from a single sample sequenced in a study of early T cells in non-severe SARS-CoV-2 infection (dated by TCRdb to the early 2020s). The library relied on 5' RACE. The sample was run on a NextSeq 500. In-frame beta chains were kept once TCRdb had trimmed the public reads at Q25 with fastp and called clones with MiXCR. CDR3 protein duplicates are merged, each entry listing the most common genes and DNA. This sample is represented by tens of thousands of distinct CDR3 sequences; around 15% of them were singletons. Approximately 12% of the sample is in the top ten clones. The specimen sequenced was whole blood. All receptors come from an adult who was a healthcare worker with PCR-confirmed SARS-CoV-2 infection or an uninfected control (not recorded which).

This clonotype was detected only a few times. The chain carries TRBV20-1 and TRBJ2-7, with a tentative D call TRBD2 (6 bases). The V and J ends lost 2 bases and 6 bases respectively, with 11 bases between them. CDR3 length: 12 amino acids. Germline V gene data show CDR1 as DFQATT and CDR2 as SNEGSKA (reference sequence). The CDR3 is CSARFGGSEQYF. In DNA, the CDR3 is TGCAGTGCTAGATTCGGGGGAAGCGAGCAGTACTTC.

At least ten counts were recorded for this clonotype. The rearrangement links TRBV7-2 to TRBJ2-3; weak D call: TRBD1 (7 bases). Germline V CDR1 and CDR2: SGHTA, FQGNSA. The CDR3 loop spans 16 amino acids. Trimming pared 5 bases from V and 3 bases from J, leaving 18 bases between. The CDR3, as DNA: TGTGCCAGCAGCCTCCGTATGACAGGGAGGACAGATACGCAGTATTTT. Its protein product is CASSLRMTGRTDTQYF.

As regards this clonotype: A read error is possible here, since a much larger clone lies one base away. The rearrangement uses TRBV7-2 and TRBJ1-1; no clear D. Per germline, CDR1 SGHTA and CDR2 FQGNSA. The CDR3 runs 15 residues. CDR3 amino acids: CASSPSGRGNTEAYF. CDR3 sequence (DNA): TGTGCCAGCAGCCCAAGCGGTCGCGGGAACACTGAAGCTTACTTT.

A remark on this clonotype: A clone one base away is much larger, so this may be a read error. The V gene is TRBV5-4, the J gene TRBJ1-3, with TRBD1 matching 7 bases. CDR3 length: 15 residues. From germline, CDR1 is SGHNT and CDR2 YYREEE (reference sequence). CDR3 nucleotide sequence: TGTGCCAGCATCTTGACAGGGTTCTCTGGAAACACCATATATTTT. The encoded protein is CASILTGFSGNTIYF.

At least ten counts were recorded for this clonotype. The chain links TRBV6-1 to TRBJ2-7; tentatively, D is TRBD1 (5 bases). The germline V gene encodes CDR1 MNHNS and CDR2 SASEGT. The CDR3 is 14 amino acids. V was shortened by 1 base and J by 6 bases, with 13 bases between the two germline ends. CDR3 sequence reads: CASSEDQGPSEQYF. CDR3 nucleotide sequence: TGTGCCAGCAGTGAAGACCAGGGTCCCTCCGAGCAGTACTTC.

The chain's CDR3 is CASSRLAGGTYEQYF. In DNA form, the CDR3 reads TGTGCCAGCAGCCGACTAGCGGGAGGCACCTACGAGCAGTACTTC. The chain employs TRBV11-2 and TRBJ2-7, with 13 bases lining up with TRBD2. CDR3 length equals 15 residues. V shed 5 bases, J shed 2 bases, and the junction held 3 bases outside the gene matches. The germline CDR1 and CDR2 sequences are SGHAT and FQNNGV.

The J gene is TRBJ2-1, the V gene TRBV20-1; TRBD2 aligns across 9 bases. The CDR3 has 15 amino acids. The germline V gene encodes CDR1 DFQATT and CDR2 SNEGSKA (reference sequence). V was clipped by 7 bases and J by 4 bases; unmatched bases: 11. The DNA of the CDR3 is TGCAGTGGCAAGAACCACAGCGGGAGGTACAATGAGCAGTTCTTC. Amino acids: CSGKNHSGRYNEQFF.

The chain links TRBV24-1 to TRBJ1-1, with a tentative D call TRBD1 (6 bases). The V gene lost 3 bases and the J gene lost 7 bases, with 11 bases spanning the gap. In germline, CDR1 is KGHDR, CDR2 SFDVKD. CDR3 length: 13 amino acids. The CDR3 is CATSDPLRGEAFF. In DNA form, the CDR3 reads TGTGCCACCAGTGATCCCCTCAGGGGTGAAGCTTTCTTT.

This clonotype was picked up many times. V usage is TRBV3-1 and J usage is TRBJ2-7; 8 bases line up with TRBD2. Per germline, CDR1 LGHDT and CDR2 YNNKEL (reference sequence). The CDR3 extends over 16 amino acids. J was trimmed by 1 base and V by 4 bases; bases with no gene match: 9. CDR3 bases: TGTGCCAGCAGCCTTGGCCAGCGGGAGTTGTCCTACGAGCAGTACTTC. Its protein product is CASSLGQRELSYEQYF.

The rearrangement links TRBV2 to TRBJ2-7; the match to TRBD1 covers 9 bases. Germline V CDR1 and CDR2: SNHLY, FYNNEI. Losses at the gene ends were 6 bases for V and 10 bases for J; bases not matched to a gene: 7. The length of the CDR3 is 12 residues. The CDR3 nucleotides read TGTGCCAGCAGCCTGGACAGGGGTGGACAGTACTTC. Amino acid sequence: CASSLDRGGQYF.

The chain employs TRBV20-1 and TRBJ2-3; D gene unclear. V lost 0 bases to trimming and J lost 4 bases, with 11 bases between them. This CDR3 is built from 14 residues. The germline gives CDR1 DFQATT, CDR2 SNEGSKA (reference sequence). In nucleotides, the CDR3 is TGCAGTGCTAGAGAGACTTCCTCCCCAGATACGCAGTATTTT. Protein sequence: CSARETSSPDTQYF.

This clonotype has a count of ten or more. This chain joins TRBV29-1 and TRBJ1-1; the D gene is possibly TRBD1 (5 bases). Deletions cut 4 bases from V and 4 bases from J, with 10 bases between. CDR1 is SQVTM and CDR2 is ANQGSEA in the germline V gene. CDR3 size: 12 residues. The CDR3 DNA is TGCAGCGTTGGTGCAGGGCCCACTGAAGCTTTCTTT. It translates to CSVGAGPTEAFF.

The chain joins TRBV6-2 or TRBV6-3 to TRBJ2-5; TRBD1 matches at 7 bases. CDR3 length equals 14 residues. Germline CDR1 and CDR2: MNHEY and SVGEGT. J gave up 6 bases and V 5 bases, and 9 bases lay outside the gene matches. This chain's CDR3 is CASSGRQGEKTQYF. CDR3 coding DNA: TGTGCCAGCAGTGGGAGACAGGGCGAGAAGACCCAGTACTTC.

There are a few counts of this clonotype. CDR3 residues: CASSVGVGNEQFF. CDR3 bases: TGTGCCAGCAGCGTAGGGGTGGGGAATGAGCAGTTCTTC. This chain uses TRBV5-6 with TRBJ2-1; a possible D gene is TRBD1 (5 bases). The length of the CDR3 is 13 residues. V was cut by 4 bases and J by 7 bases, with 12 bases left in between. Germline CDR1 is SGHDT and CDR2 is YYEEEE.

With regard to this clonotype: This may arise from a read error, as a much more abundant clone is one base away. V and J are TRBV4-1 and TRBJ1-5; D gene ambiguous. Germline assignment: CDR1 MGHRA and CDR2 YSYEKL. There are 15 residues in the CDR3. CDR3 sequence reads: CTSSQSTGGKSAQHF. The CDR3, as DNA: TGCACCAGCAGCCAATCTACGGGCGGCAAATCAGCCCAGCATTTT.

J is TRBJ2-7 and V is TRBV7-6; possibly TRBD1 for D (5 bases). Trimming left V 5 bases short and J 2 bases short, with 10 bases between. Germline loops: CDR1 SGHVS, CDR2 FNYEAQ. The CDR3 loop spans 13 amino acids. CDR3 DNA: TGTGCCAGCAGCGGGGCTGCCACCTACGAGCAGTACTTC. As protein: CASSGAATYEQYF.

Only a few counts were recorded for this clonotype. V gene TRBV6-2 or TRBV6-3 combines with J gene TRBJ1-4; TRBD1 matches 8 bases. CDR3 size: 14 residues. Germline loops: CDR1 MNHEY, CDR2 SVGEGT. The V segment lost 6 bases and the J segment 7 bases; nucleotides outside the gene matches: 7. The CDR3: CASRDTGTGEKLFF. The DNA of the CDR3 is TGTGCCAGCAGGGACACCGGGACAGGTGAAAAACTGTTTTTT.

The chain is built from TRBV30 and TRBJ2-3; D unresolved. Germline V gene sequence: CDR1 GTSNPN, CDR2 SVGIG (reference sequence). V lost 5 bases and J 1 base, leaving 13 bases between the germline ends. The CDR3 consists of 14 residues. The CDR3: CAWDLSSRTDTQYF. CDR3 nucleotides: TGTGCCTGGGACCTTAGCAGCCGCACAGATACGCAGTATTTT.

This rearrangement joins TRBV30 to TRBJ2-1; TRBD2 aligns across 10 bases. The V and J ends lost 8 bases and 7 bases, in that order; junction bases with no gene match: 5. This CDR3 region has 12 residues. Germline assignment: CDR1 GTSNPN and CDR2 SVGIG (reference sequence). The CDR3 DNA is TGTGCCCTAGCGGGAGTCAGTAATGAGCAGTTCTTC. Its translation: CALAGVSNEQFF.

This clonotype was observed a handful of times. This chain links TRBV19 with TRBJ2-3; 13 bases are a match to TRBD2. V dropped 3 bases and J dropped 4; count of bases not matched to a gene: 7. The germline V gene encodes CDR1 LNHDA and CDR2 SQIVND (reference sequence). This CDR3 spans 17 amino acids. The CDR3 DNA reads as TGTGCCAGTAGTATTCGTGGACTAGCGGGAGTGTCAGATACGCAGTATTTT. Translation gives CASSIRGLAGVSDTQYF. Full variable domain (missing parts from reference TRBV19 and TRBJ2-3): DGGITQSPKYLFRKEGQNVTLSCEQNLNHDAMYWYRQDPGQGLRLIYYSQIVNDFQKGDIAEGYSVSREKKESFPLTVTSAQKNPTAFYLCASSIRGLAGVSDTQYFGPGTRLTVL.

CDR3 amino acids: CASSPQASRADTQYF. CDR3 sequence (DNA): TGTGCCAGCAGCCCGCAAGCCTCCAGGGCAGATACGCAGTATTTT. The genes are TRBV7-3 and TRBJ2-3; D may be TRBD1 (5 bases). The germline V and J ends were trimmed by 5 bases and 4 bases, with 16 bases remaining between them. This CDR3 is built from 15 residues. Germline assignment: CDR1 SGHTA and CDR2 FQGTGA.

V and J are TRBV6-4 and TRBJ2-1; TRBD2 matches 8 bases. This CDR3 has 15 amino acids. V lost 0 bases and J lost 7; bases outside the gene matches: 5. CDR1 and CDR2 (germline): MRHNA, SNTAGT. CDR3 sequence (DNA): TGTGCCAGCAGTGACTCGCCGGGAGGGGGGAATGAGCAGTTCTTC. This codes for CASSDSPGGGNEQFF.

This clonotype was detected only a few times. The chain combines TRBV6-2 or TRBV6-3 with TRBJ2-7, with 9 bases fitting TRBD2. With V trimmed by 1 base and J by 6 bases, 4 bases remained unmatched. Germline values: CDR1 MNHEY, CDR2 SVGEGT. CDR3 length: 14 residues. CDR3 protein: CASSYLAGVGEQYF. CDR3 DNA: TGTGCCAGCAGTTACTTAGCGGGAGTTGGCGAGCAGTACTTC.

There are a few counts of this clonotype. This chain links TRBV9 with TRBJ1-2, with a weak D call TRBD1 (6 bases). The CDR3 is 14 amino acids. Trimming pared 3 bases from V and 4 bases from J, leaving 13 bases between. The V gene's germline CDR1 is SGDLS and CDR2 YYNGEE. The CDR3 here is CASSAGDGAYGYTF. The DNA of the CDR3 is TGTGCCAGCAGCGCAGGGGACGGAGCCTATGGCTACACCTTC.